Each of the 32 T cell receptor beta chains below was sequenced from the same sample in a study of patients and donors after allogeneic stem cell transplantation. One entry per CDR3 protein, called by TCRdb with MiXCR from the RT-PCR reads. The sample has fewer than 30,000 distinct CDR3 sequences; 7.5% to 9% are singletons. The sample was blood, either unsorted or a sorted T cell fraction (not recorded which). The receptors shown here come from a human donor who was either an allogeneic HSCT recipient or a stem cell or donor lymphocyte infusion donor (not recorded which). It is not recorded whose cells these are; they may come from a transplant donor.

The table lists this clonotype with many counts. The V call is TRBV5-1, the J call TRBJ1-2, with TRBD1 identical over 7 bases. J gave up 5 bases and V 4 bases, and 5 bases lay outside the gene matches. This CDR3 is built from 13 residues. CDR1 is SGHRS, CDR2 YFSETQ, per germline. The chain's CDR3 is CASSRGTEYGYTF. The CDR3 nucleotides read TGCGCCAGCAGCCGGGGGACAGAGTATGGCTACACCTTC.

In this sample, this clonotype turned up many times. V is TRBV20-1 and J is TRBJ1-3, with a weak D call TRBD1 (5 bases). Germline CDR1 and CDR2: DFQATT and SNEGSKA (reference sequence). CDR3 length: 16 residues. V lost 5 bases and J 2 bases, leaving 19 bases between the germline ends. The CDR3 spells CSALGASMGAGNTIYF. The CDR3 DNA reads TGCAGTGCTTTAGGGGCTAGTATGGGGGCTGGAAACACCATATATTTT.

V is TRBV20-1 and J is TRBJ2-1, with 12 bases matching TRBD2. The CDR3 length is 17 residues. Per germline, CDR1 DFQATT and CDR2 SNEGSKA (reference sequence). V gave up 0 bases and J gave up 3 bases; unmatched junction bases: 6. CDR3 coding DNA: TGCAGTGCTAGAGATCTAGCGGGAGGGCCGGGCTACAATGAGCAGTTCTTC. Residues: CSARDLAGGPGYNEQFF.

This clonotype has ten or more counts. V usage is TRBV28 and J usage is TRBJ2-7; 8 bases line up with TRBD2. CDR3 length equals 12 residues. In germline, CDR1 is MDHEN, CDR2 SYDVKM. Trimming cost V 5 bases and J 12 bases; bases outside gene matches: 9. CDR3 in amino acids: CASSPPGGWLYF. DNA of the CDR3: TGTGCCAGCAGTCCCCCGGGAGGGTGGTTGTACTTC.

This clonotype has at least ten counts. The gene calls are TRBV6-1 and TRBJ2-5; 8 bases are a match to TRBD1. The germline V gene encodes CDR1 MNHNS and CDR2 SASEGT. V was pared by 6 bases and J by 5 bases, with 11 bases of the junction left unmatched. This CDR3 has 15 amino acids. CDR3 in amino acids: CASRLLARGQETQYF. DNA of the CDR3: TGTGCCAGCAGATTGCTAGCCAGGGGGCAGGAGACCCAGTACTTC.

The chain is built from TRBV20-1 and TRBJ2-3, with D perhaps matching TRBD2 (5 bases). Germline V gene data show CDR1 as DFQATT and CDR2 as SNEGSKA (reference sequence). The CDR3 contains 17 residues. Trimming took off 0 bases at V and 0 bases at J, with 16 bases between the two ends. The CDR3 DNA follows: TGCAGTGCTAGAGATTGGGAGACCCAAGCTAGCACAGATACGCAGTATTTT. This encodes CSARDWETQASTDTQYF.

This clonotype is termed medium-sized. The chain combines TRBV7-9 with TRBJ2-3; the D gene is possibly TRBD1 (6 bases). The ends were cut back, 4 bases at V and 6 bases at J, with 23 bases in the middle. This CDR3 is 17 amino acids long. Germline loops: CDR1 SEHNR, CDR2 FQNEAQ (reference sequence). CDR3 sequence (DNA): TGTGCCAGCAGCTACAAATACCACAGGGAACCGGGGGATACGCAGTATTTT. Its translation: CASSYKYHREPGDTQYF.

There are many counts of this clonotype. The V gene is TRBV5-1, the J gene TRBJ1-3; D gene uncertain. CDR3 size: 17 residues. V lost 0 bases and J 3 bases, leaving 16 bases between the germline ends. Germline V lookup: CDR1 SGHRS, CDR2 YFSETQ. The CDR3 spells CASSLGSLSGGGNTIYF. CDR3 sequence (DNA): TGCGCCAGCAGCTTGGGATCCTTGTCGGGAGGTGGAAACACCATATATTTT.

The sample holds many counts of this clonotype. This chain joins TRBV7-9 and TRBJ2-5; tentatively, D is TRBD1 (5 bases). Trimming cost V 2 bases and J 3 bases, with 16 bases left between them. Germline-derived CDR1 and CDR2 are SEHNR and FQNEAQ (reference sequence). CDR3 length equals 16 residues. Here the CDR3 DNA reads TGTGCCAGCAGCTTACTCTTCTGGGGCGAAAAAGAGACCCAGTACTTC. The encoded protein is CASSLLFWGEKETQYF.

This clonotype was counted only a few times. V usage is TRBV7-2 and J usage is TRBJ2-1; 8 bases agree with TRBD2. Trimming at V came to 5 bases and at J to 8 bases, leaving 14 bases not matched to a gene. CDR3 size: 16 residues. Germline CDR1 and CDR2: SGHTA and FQGNSA. CDR3 sequence reads: CASSEEAGLGYDEQFF. CDR3 nucleotide sequence: TGTGCCAGCAGCGAAGAAGCGGGACTAGGATACGATGAGCAGTTCTTC.

V gene TRBV4-1 combines with J gene TRBJ2-7; D call uncertain. Germline values: CDR1 MGHRA, CDR2 YSYEKL. CDR3 length: 17 residues. Trimming shortened V by 1 base and J by 1 base, and 17 bases separated the two germline ends. The CDR3 DNA follows: TGCGCCAGCAGCCAAGCTATGCGTACGCAGGTATCCTACGAGCAGTACTTC. It codes for CASSQAMRTQVSYEQYF.

This clonotype was recorded many times. The chain joins TRBV5-1 to TRBJ2-3, with TRBD2 identical over 7 bases. Looked up from germline, CDR1 is SGHRS and CDR2 is YFSETQ. J gave up 0 bases and V 6 bases, and 4 bases lay outside the gene matches. This CDR3 region has 14 residues. The CDR3 nucleotides are TGCGCCAGCACTTTTAGCGGGAGCACAGATACGCAGTATTTT. As protein: CASTFSGSTDTQYF. The variable domain in full, completed from reference TRBV5-1 and TRBJ2-3, reads KAGVTQTPRYLIKTRGQQVTLSCSPISGHRSVSWYQQTPGQGLQFLFEYFSETQRNKGNFPGRFSGRQFSNSRSEMNVSTLELGDSALYLCASTFSGSTDTQYFGPGTRLTVL.

CDR3 amino acids: CASRASEGKMANTEAFF. The CDR3 region has the DNA TGTGCCAGTAGAGCTTCGGAGGGGAAAATGGCGAACACTGAAGCTTTCTTT. The chain recombines TRBV19 with TRBJ1-1; D possibly corresponds to TRBD1 (5 bases). With 6 bases removed from V and 1 base from J, the gap between germline ends came to 21 bases. Germline V gene sequence: CDR1 LNHDA, CDR2 SQIVND (reference sequence). This CDR3 comprises 17 residues.

This clonotype showed up many times. J is TRBJ2-2 and V is TRBV7-9, with 8 bases lining up with TRBD1. Unmatched junction bases numbered 5, after V lost 5 bases and J lost 0 bases. CDR3 length equals 16 residues. Germline V gives CDR1 SEHNR, CDR2 FQNEAQ (reference sequence). The CDR3 protein is CASSRRGQANTGELFF. The CDR3 nucleotides read TGTGCCAGCAGCCGAAGGGGACAGGCGAACACCGGGGAGCTGTTTTTT.

This clonotype was recorded at least ten times. The chain is built from TRBV7-9 and TRBJ2-1; tentatively, D is TRBD1 or TRBD2 (5 bases each). The ends were cut back, 1 base at V and 9 bases at J, with 10 bases in the middle. The germline gives CDR1 SEHNR, CDR2 FQNEAQ (reference sequence). The CDR3 spans 13 residues. As DNA, the CDR3 is TGTGCCAGCAGCTTAGTGGGGGAAGGTGAGCAGTTCTTC. The encoded protein is CASSLVGEGEQFF.

This clonotype appeared a few times. The CDR3 spells CASSFVTGRTEKLFF. The DNA of the CDR3 is TGTGCCAGCAGCTTCGTAACAGGGAGGACTGAAAAACTGTTTTTT. The chain combines TRBV7-9 with TRBJ1-4, with a tentative D call TRBD1 (6 bases). V was shortened by 3 bases and J by 7 bases, with 15 bases between the two germline ends. This CDR3 comprises 15 residues. Germline assignment: CDR1 SEHNR and CDR2 FQNEAQ (reference sequence).

This clonotype is medium-sized by share. This sequence joins TRBV5-1 and TRBJ2-1; 7 bases fit TRBD1. Germline CDR1 is SGHRS and CDR2 is YFSETQ. V dropped 2 bases and J dropped 6; count of bases not matched to a gene: 8. The length of the CDR3 is 15 residues. The CDR3 here is CASSLVPGQSNEQFF. The CDR3 bases are TGCGCCAGCAGCTTAGTACCGGGACAGAGCAATGAGCAGTTCTTC.

The chain employs TRBV7-3 and TRBJ2-7; no reliable D call. V dropped 5 bases and J dropped 8 bases, with 10 bases sitting between them. This CDR3 has 11 residues. CDR1 SGHTA and CDR2 FQGTGA come from the germline V gene. CDR3 loop: CASSPSGKQYF. CDR3 DNA sequence: TGTGCCAGCAGCCCGTCTGGAAAGCAGTACTTC. The full variable domain, completed using reference TRBV7-3 and TRBJ2-7, is GAGVSQTPSNKVTEKGKYVELRCDPISGHTALYWYRQSLGQGPEFLIYFQGTGAADDSGLPNDRFFAVRPEGSVSTLKIQRTERGDSAVYLCASSPSGKQYFGPGTRLTVT.

The chain links TRBV12-3 or TRBV12-4 to TRBJ2-5; D may match TRBD1 or TRBD2 (6 bases each). CDR3 length: 14 residues. V was pared by 4 bases and J by 5 bases, with 14 bases between. This chain's CDR3 is CASSWGLARETQYF. The CDR3 DNA is TGTGCCAGCAGTTGGGGGCTAGCGAGGGAGACCCAGTACTTC.

The J gene is TRBJ1-6, the V gene TRBV6-4; a weak D match, TRBD1 (5 bases). CDR1 and CDR2 from the germline V gene are MRHNA and SNTAGT. CDR3 length: 17 amino acids. V was pared by 7 bases and J by 0 bases, with 16 bases between. CDR3 bases: TGTGCCAGCATGGGGCGGGGACTGAGCTCCTATAATTCACCCCTCCACTTT. The encoded protein is CASMGRGLSSYNSPLHF.

The table lists this clonotype with many counts. J is TRBJ1-2 and V is TRBV19; the D is unclear. Germline V gene sequence: CDR1 LNHDA, CDR2 SQIVND (reference sequence). Deletions cut 7 bases from V and 8 bases from J, with 17 bases between. CDR3 length: 13 residues. The CDR3 DNA reads as TGTGCCAGTACACGATGGGATGGTGGAGGCTACACCTTC. Its translation: CASTRWDGGGYTF.

In this sample, this clonotype turned up many times. The chain carries TRBV10-3 and TRBJ2-1; TRBD2 is a possible D gene (5 bases). The CDR3 contains 14 residues. Germline V CDR1 and CDR2: ENHRY, SYGVKD. The V and J ends lost 6 bases and 6 bases respectively, with 15 bases between them. The chain's CDR3 is CAISDLRRSNEQFF. The CDR3 coding sequence is TGTGCCATCAGCGACCTTAGGAGGTCCAATGAGCAGTTCTTC.

The chain combines TRBV20-1 with TRBJ2-7; maybe TRBD1 (6 bases). Germline V lookup: CDR1 DFQATT, CDR2 SNEGSKA (reference sequence). The CDR3 extends over 17 amino acids. Trimming took off 0 bases at V and 3 bases at J, with 21 bases between the two ends. The CDR3 bases are TGCAGTGCTAGAGATTTGGGGGCCGGGACGGTTGGCTACGAGCAGTACTTC. Residues: CSARDLGAGTVGYEQYF.

This clonotype was observed many times. The rearrangement uses TRBV10-3 and TRBJ1-1, with D unresolved. Trimming removed 2 bases at V and 5 bases at J, with 6 bases between. The CDR3 covers 12 residues. Germline CDR1 is ENHRY and CDR2 is SYGVKD. The CDR3 DNA is TGTGCCATCAGTGAGCGGGGAACTGAAGCTTTCTTT. Protein sequence: CAISERGTEAFF.

This clonotype was observed at least ten times. CDR3 in DNA: TGTGCCAGCAGCCCCCTAGCGGGGTGGGTAGATACGCAGTATTTT. This encodes CASSPLAGWVDTQYF. This chain uses TRBV3-1 with TRBJ2-3, with 9 bases lining up with TRBD2. V lost 4 bases and J lost 5; bases outside the gene matches: 7. This CDR3 has 15 amino acids. CDR1 LGHDT and CDR2 YNNKEL come from the germline V gene (reference sequence).

This clonotype appeared a few times. The CDR3 DNA is TGTGCCAGCAGCCGACCGGGACAGGGGCGGGCAACGCAGTATTTT. Its translation: CASSRPGQGRATQYF. The chain carries TRBV3-1 and TRBJ2-3, with 10 bases lining up with TRBD1. The CDR3 covers 15 residues. Germline assignment: CDR1 LGHDT and CDR2 YNNKEL (reference sequence). V dropped 4 bases and J dropped 9; count of bases not matched to a gene: 10.

This clonotype was counted a few times. The chain combines TRBV6-1 with TRBJ2-7; 7 nucleotides agree with TRBD1. Looked up from germline, CDR1 is MNHNS and CDR2 is SASEGT. V lost 4 bases to trimming and J lost 3 bases; unmatched junction nucleotides: 6. The CDR3 runs 14 residues. The CDR3 sequence is CASSAVTGSYEQYF. For the CDR3, the DNA is TGTGCCAGCAGTGCCGTGACAGGGAGCTACGAGCAGTACTTC.

CDR3 nucleotide sequence: TGTGCCAGCAGTCGGGGGGGGGTAGCGCAAACCTACGAGCAGTACTTC. The encoded protein is CASSRGGVAQTYEQYF. This chain links TRBV2 with TRBJ2-7; 8 bases align to TRBD2. In germline, CDR1 is SNHLY, CDR2 FYNNEI. The CDR3 runs to 16 residues. V dropped 5 bases and J dropped 2; count of bases not matched to a gene: 11.

The V and J genes are TRBV4-2 and TRBJ2-3, with 12 bases lining up with TRBD2. The CDR3 length is 16 residues. V was clipped by 1 base and J by 1 base; unmatched bases: 0. Germline CDR1 is LGHNA and CDR2 is YNFKEQ. The CDR3 loop reads CASSQGLAGGTDTQYF. The CDR3 DNA sequence: TGTGCCAGCAGCCAAGGACTAGCGGGAGGCACAGATACGCAGTATTTT.

This clonotype was observed a handful of times. This chain connects TRBV3-1 to TRBJ2-1; no definite D call. V lost 1 base and J 6 bases, leaving 19 bases between the germline ends. Germline V gives CDR1 LGHDT, CDR2 YNNKEL (reference sequence). The CDR3 sequence is 17 residues long. The CDR3 nucleotides are TGTGCCAGCAGCCAAGTAACTGGCCGCGGCTTCGGCAATGAGCAGTTCTTC. It specifies CASSQVTGRGFGNEQFF.

This clonotype showed up many times. The J gene is TRBJ2-2, the V gene TRBV7-2; D is ambiguous. This CDR3 has 17 amino acids. The V and J ends lost 1 base and 0 bases respectively, with 12 bases between them. Per the germline V gene, CDR1 is SGHTA and CDR2 is FQGNSA. Here the CDR3 DNA reads TGTGCCAGCAGCTTAGTAGCTGGGCCGACGAACACCGGGGAGCTGTTTTTT. The encoded protein is CASSLVAGPTNTGELFF.

The chain combines TRBV5-1 with TRBJ1-1; 7 nucleotides align to TRBD1. The CDR3 totals 13 residues. Trimming at V came to 3 bases and at J to 4 bases, leaving 3 bases not matched to a gene. Germline V gene data show CDR1 as SGHRS and CDR2 as YFSETQ. The CDR3 coding sequence is TGCGCCAGCAGCTCACAGGGGACCACTGAAGCTTTCTTT. Translating it yields CASSSQGTTEAFF.